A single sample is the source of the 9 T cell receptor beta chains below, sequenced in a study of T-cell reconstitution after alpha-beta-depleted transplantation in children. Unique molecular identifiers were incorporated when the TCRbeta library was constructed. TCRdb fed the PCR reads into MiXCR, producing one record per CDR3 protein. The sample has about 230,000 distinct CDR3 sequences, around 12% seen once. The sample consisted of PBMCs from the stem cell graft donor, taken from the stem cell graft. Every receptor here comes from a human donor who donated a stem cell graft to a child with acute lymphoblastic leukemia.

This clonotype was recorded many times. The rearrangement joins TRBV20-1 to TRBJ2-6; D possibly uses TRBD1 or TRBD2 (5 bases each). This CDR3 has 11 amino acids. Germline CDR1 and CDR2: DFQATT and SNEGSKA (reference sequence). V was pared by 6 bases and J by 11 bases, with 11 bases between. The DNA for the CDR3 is TGCAGTGCCCCGGGGCGAGACGTCCTGACTTTC. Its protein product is CSAPGRDVLTF.

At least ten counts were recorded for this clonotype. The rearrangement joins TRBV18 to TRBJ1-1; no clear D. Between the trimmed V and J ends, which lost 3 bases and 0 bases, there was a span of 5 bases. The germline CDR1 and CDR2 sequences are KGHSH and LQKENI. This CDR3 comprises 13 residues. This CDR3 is CASSPSMNTEAFF. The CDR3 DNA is TGTGCCAGCTCACCCAGTATGAACACTGAAGCTTTCTTT.

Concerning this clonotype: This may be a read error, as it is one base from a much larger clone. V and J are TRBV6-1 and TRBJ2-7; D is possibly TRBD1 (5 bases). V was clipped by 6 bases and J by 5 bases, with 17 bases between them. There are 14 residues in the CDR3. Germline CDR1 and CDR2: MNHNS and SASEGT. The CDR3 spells CASSPRQGANEQYF. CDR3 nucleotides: TGTGCCAGCAGCCCTCGGCAGGGCGCCAACGAGCAGTACTTC.

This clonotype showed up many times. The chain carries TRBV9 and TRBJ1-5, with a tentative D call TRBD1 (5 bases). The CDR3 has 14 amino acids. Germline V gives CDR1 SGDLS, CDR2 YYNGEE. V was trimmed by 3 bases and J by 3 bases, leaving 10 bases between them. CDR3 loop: CASSAGGPNQPQHF. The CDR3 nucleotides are TGTGCCAGCAGCGCGGGGGGTCCCAATCAGCCCCAGCATTTT.

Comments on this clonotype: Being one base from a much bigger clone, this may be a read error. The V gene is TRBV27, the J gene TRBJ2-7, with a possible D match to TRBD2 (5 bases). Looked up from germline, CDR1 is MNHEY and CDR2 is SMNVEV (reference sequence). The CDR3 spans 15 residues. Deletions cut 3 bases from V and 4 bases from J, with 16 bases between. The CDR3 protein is CASSLVRADAYEQYF. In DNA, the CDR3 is TGTGCCAGCAGTTTGGTGAGAGCGGACGCTTACGAGCAGTACTTC.

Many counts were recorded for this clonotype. CDR3 nucleotide sequence: TGTGCCAGCAGTTACTTGGCAAGCGGGGGCGGCGATACGCAGTATTTT. As protein: CASSYLASGGGDTQYF. This chain joins TRBV6-5 and TRBJ2-3; 8 bases are a match to TRBD2. This CDR3 has 16 residues. CDR1 MNHEY and CDR2 SVGAGI come from the germline V gene. V lost 1 base and J lost 6; bases outside the gene matches: 9.

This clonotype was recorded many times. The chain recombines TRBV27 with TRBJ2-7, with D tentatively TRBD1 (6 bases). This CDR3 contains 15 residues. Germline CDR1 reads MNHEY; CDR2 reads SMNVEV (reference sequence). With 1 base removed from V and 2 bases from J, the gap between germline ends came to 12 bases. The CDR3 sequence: CASSLYREWTYEQYF. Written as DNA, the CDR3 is TGTGCCAGCAGTTTATACAGGGAATGGACCTACGAGCAGTACTTC.

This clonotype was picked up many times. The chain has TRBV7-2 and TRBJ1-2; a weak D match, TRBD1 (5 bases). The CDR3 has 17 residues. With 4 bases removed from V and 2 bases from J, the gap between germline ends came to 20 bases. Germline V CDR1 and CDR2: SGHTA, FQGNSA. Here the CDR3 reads CASSSDLDGGSNYGYTF. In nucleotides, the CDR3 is TGTGCCAGCAGCTCCGACTTAGACGGGGGGTCAAACTATGGCTACACCTTC.

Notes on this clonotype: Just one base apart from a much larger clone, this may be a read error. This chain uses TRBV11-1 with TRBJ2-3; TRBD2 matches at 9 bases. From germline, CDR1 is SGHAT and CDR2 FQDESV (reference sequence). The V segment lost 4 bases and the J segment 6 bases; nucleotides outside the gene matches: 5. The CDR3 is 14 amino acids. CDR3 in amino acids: CASSSRLAVDTQYF. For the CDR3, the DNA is TGTGCCAGCAGCTCGCGACTAGCGGTCGATACGCAGTATTTT.